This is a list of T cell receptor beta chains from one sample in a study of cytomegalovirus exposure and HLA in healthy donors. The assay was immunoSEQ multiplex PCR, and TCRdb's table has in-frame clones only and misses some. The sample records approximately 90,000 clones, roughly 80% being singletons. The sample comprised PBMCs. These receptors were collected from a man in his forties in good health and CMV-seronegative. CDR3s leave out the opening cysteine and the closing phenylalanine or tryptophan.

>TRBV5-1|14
ASSSLRGQGATEAF
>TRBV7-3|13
ASSPGVGEGYEQY
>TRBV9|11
ASSIGGAGELF
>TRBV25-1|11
ASVPTGGHGYT
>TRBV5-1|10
ASSLTRETQY
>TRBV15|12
ATSIDRLNSPLH
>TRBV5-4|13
ASSLTGPSGNTIY
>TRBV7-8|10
ASSSLNYEQF
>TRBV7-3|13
ASSPISGGVDTQY
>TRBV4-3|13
ASSQEWGGGEKLF